One sample yielded the 16 T cell receptor beta chains listed below, sequenced in a study of blood T cells in healthy people across ages. It was with a sample-barcoded 5' primer and a J-beta primer mix that a second PCR of roughly 7 to 12 cycles was run. TCRdb passed the 5' RACE reads through MiXCR, listing each CDR3 protein once. The sample consists of over 1.5 million distinct CDR3 sequences, roughly 49% of them appearing once. Material for sequencing was blood. These receptors all stem from a woman aged 40 to 50 in good health.

The genes are TRBV3-1 and TRBJ2-5; 7 positions match TRBD2. The CDR3 has 15 residues. Germline V gene lookup returns CDR1 LGHDT and CDR2 YNNKEL (reference sequence). The J segment lost 5 bases and the V segment lost 2 bases, leaving 8 bases of the junction unmatched. The CDR3 bases are TGTGCCAGCAGCCAACCCCTGGGGGGGACGGAGACCCAGTACTTC. Encoded protein: CASSQPLGGTETQYF.

The chain links TRBV7-9 to TRBJ2-5, with D tentatively TRBD2 (7 bases). The germline gives CDR1 SEHNR, CDR2 FQNEAQ (reference sequence). The V end was cut by 3 bases, the J end by 11 bases, with 19 bases between. The CDR3 sequence is 14 residues long. The CDR3 bases are TGTGCCAGCAGCTTTGGGGGGGGGCTGGATGAGCAGTACTTC. Residues: CASSFGGGLDEQYF.

CDR3 sequence (DNA): TGTGCCAGCAGTGAAGTTGGGGGAGGTAATGAAAAACTGTTTTTT. Translation gives CASSEVGGGNEKLFF. This chain links TRBV6-1 with TRBJ1-4; TRBD1 is a possible D gene (5 bases). V dropped 1 base and J dropped 4 bases, with 10 bases sitting between them. There are 15 residues in the CDR3. CDR1 is MNHNS and CDR2 is SASEGT in the germline V gene.

Concerning this clonotype: A much larger clone differs by one base, so this may be a read error. The genes are TRBV7-2 and TRBJ2-4; unclear D gene. The end of the DNA aligns better with TRBJ2-5, so the J call may be wrong. Germline loops: CDR1 SGHTA, CDR2 FQGNSA. This CDR3 is 15 amino acids long. CDR3 coding DNA: TGTGCCAGCAGCTTAGTTGTCCTGCCACAAGAGACCCAGTACTTC. Residues: CASSLVVLPQETQYF.

The V call is TRBV29-1, the J call TRBJ1-5, with D perhaps matching TRBD1 (6 bases). The CDR3 sequence is 15 residues long. The V and J ends lost 5 bases and 3 bases respectively, with 17 bases between them. Germline V gene data show CDR1 as SQVTM and CDR2 as ANQGSEA. CDR3 DNA: TGCAGCGTTCAGCAGGACAGCCTACCCAATCAGCCCCAGCATTTT. Its translation is CSVQQDSLPNQPQHF.

The chain carries TRBV27 and TRBJ1-5; D is unresolved. This CDR3 contains 15 residues. V lost 0 bases and J 3 bases, leaving 9 bases between the germline ends. Per the germline V gene, CDR1 is MNHEY and CDR2 is SMNVEV (reference sequence). The CDR3 reads CASSLSGQFNQPQHF. The CDR3 nucleotides are TGTGCCAGCAGTTTATCCGGCCAGTTCAATCAGCCCCAGCATTTT.

The chain is built from TRBV28 and TRBJ2-5; D is unresolved. The V end lost 5 bases, the J end lost 1 base, and 17 bases lay between the germline ends. The CDR3 is 16 residues long. From germline, CDR1 is MDHEN and CDR2 SYDVKM. CDR3 protein: CASSPFLVTFQETQYF. CDR3 DNA: TGTGCCAGCAGTCCCTTCCTGGTGACTTTCCAAGAGACCCAGTACTTC.

The J gene is TRBJ1-6, the V gene TRBV28; D possibly corresponds to TRBD1 (5 bases). Germline assignment: CDR1 MDHEN and CDR2 SYDVKM. This CDR3 comprises 16 residues. Trimming cost V 6 bases and J 7 bases, with 19 bases left between them. CDR3 sequence reads: CASRPGGTSPNSPLHF. CDR3 DNA sequence: TGTGCCAGCAGACCGGGGGGGACGAGCCCAAATTCACCCCTCCACTTT.

The chain has TRBV6-5 and TRBJ2-7, with 10 bases matching TRBD1. This CDR3 is 15 amino acids long. Germline-derived CDR1 and CDR2 are MNHEY and SVGAGI. Unmatched junction bases numbered 9, after V lost 7 bases and J lost 3 bases. The CDR3 DNA follows: TGTGCCAGCAAAGAGGGACAGGGGTTTATCTACGAGCAGTACTTC. It yields the protein CASKEGQGFIYEQYF.

The genes are TRBV7-2 and TRBJ2-3; D might be TRBD2 (7 bases). The germline V gene encodes CDR1 SGHTA and CDR2 FQGNSA. V was shortened by 4 bases and J by 1 base, with 15 bases between the two germline ends. The CDR3 extends over 16 amino acids. The DNA of the CDR3 is TGTGCCAGCAGCTCCCGAGGGGGGGTTGGCACAGATACGCAGTATTTT. This translates into CASSSRGGVGTDTQYF.

This chain connects TRBV12-3 or TRBV12-4 to TRBJ2-6; D uncertain. The length of the CDR3 is 16 residues. V was shortened by 2 bases and J by 1 base, with 9 bases between the two germline ends. The CDR3, as DNA: TGTGCCAGCAGTTTACCTCAGAGGTCTGGGGCCAACGTCCTGACTTTC. Protein sequence: CASSLPQRSGANVLTF.

The rearrangement uses TRBV27 and TRBJ2-1; D might be TRBD1 (6 bases). The CDR3 is made up of 15 amino acids. The germline CDR1 and CDR2 sequences are MNHEY and SMNVEV (reference sequence). Deletions cut 1 base from V and 5 bases from J, with 12 bases between. For the CDR3, the DNA is TGTGCCAGCAGTTTATACCAGGGGCGAAACAATGAGCAGTTCTTC. This codes for CASSLYQGRNNEQFF.

This chain joins TRBV20-1 and TRBJ2-1; no definite D call. Germline assignment: CDR1 DFQATT and CDR2 SNEGSKA (reference sequence). With 5 bases removed from V and 0 bases from J, the gap between germline ends came to 11 bases. This CDR3 is built from 14 residues. CDR3 DNA: TGCAGTGCTCCTAATCCGAGCTCCTACAATGAGCAGTTCTTC. Translation gives CSAPNPSSYNEQFF.

The rearrangement uses TRBV6-1 and TRBJ1-6; D is undetermined. This CDR3 has 18 amino acids. From germline, CDR1 is MNHNS and CDR2 SASEGT. Trimming took 2 bases from V and 0 from J, leaving 14 bases between them. CDR3 in DNA: TGTGCCAGCAGTGAACTACGGACGGCGAGCTCCTATAATTCACCCCTCCACTTT. It translates to CASSELRTASSYNSPLHF.

The gene calls are TRBV6-1 and TRBJ2-7, with D hard to call. V shed 8 bases and J shed 4 bases, with 6 bases lying between them. Germline loops: CDR1 MNHNS, CDR2 SASEGT. The CDR3 has 10 residues. The CDR3 DNA reads TGTGCCAGCGAATTTTACGAGCAGTACTTC. Translated, it gives CASEFYEQYF.

J is TRBJ2-3 and V is TRBV7-2; D is possibly TRBD2 (5 bases). V was shortened by 2 bases and J by 5 bases, with 8 bases between the two germline ends. In germline, CDR1 is SGHTA, CDR2 FQGNSA. The length of the CDR3 is 13 residues. CDR3 sequence reads: CASSLTGIDTQYF. The CDR3 DNA is TGTGCCAGCAGCTTAACGGGGATAGATACGCAGTATTTT.